One sample yielded the 14 T cell receptor beta chains listed below, sequenced in a study of neoadjuvant anti-PD-1 for oral cavity cancer. Assay used: immunoSEQ multiplex PCR; TCRdb lists only in-frame clones, some missing. The repertoire holds 11,000 to 15,000 clones, 60% to 85% seen once, with roughly 2% in the top ten. Sample time point: after neoadjuvant nivolumab, at surgical resection. The sequencing used PBMCs, collected after nivolumab (anti-PD-1) treatment. The receptors originated from a person aged 35 to 85 with oral cavity squamous cell carcinoma.

The sample holds a few counts of this clone. The chain links TRBV19 to TRBJ1-1; 7 positions match TRBD1. CDR3 length: 13 residues. CDR1 is LNHDA, CDR2 SQIVND, per germline (reference sequence). After removal of 7 bases from V and 1 base from J, the junction contained 3 bases not matched to a gene. This chain's CDR3 is CASTNRGNTEAFF. The DNA of the CDR3 is TGTGCCAGTACAAACAGGGGGAACACTGAAGCTTTCTTT.

This clone was picked up one time. V and J are TRBV15 and TRBJ2-7; D remains ambiguous. V was pared by 0 bases and J by 4 bases, with 13 bases between. Germline V gives CDR1 LNHNV, CDR2 YYDKDF (reference sequence). The CDR3 is 15 residues long. This CDR3 reads CATSREWVVPYEQYF. The CDR3 nucleotides are TGTGCCACCAGCAGAGAGTGGGTCGTTCCATACGAGCAGTACTTC.

This chain connects TRBV5-8 to TRBJ2-5, with D perhaps given as TRBD1 or TRBD2 (5 bases each). The CDR3 has 12 amino acids. V lost 6 bases and J 4 bases, leaving 10 bases between the germline ends. Germline V lookup: CDR1 SGHTS, CDR2 YDEGEE. CDR3 sequence: CASTGARETQYF. CDR3 nucleotide sequence: TGTGCCAGCACCGGGGCCCGAGAGACCCAGTACTTC. Based on the CDR3 plus reference TRBV5-8 and TRBJ2-5, the full variable domain is EAGVTQSPTHLIKTRGQQATLRCSPISGHTSVYWYQQALGLGLQFLLWYDEGEERNRGNFPPRFSGRQFPNYSSELNVNALELEDSALYLCASTGARETQYFGPGTRLLVL.

The rearrangement joins TRBV7-9 to TRBJ1-3; 9 bases are a match to TRBD1. Germline values: CDR1 SEHNR, CDR2 FQNEAQ (reference sequence). The length of the CDR3 is 17 residues. Unmatched junction bases numbered 12, after V lost 5 bases and J lost 4 bases. For the CDR3, the DNA is TGTGCCAGCAGCGAAAGCGAGACCGGGACAGGGGGAAACACCATATATTTT. Protein product: CASSESETGTGGNTIYF.

The CDR3 DNA follows: TGTGCCAGCAGCCAAGAGGACGGTTCCTATGGCTACACCTTC. As protein: CASSQEDGSYGYTF. The genes are TRBV4-2 and TRBJ1-2; D gene uncertain. The CDR3 consists of 14 residues. Germline V gene sequence: CDR1 LGHNA, CDR2 YNFKEQ. V lost 0 bases, J lost 4 bases, and 9 bases lay in between.

This clone was counted a few times. In DNA form, the CDR3 reads TGTGCCAGCAGCGTAGACGGAGGTGAAGCTTTCTTT. This gives the protein CASSVDGGEAFF. The chain carries TRBV9 and TRBJ1-1; D unresolved. Trimming took off 0 bases at V and 7 bases at J, with 7 bases between the two ends. The CDR3 is made up of 12 amino acids. The germline CDR1 and CDR2 sequences are SGDLS and YYNGEE. Based on the CDR3 plus reference TRBV9 and TRBJ1-1, the full variable domain is DSGVTQTPKHLITATGQRVTLRCSPRSGDLSVYWYQQSLDQGLQFLIQYYNGEERAKGNILERFSAQQFPDLHSELNLSSLELGDSALYFCASSVDGGEAFFGQGTRLTVV.

J is TRBJ2-5 and V is TRBV7-2; TRBD2 matches at 9 bases. Per the germline V gene, CDR1 is SGHTA and CDR2 is FQGNSA. With 3 bases clipped from V and 6 bases from J, the junction kept 14 bases outside the gene matches. This CDR3 has 17 amino acids. The CDR3 DNA is TGTGCCAGCAGCTTTTGGCGGGAGGGAGTCGCAATGAAGACCCAGTACTTC. This gives the protein CASSFWREGVAMKTQYF.

This chain connects TRBV7-2 to TRBJ1-2; 7 bases agree with TRBD1. Per germline, CDR1 SGHTA and CDR2 FQGNSA. This CDR3 contains 13 residues. The V gene end was trimmed by 5 bases and the J gene end by 3 bases; junction bases not matched to a gene: 3. In DNA form, the CDR3 reads TGTGCCAGCAGCCCAGACAGGGACTATGGCTACACCTTC. It specifies CASSPDRDYGYTF.

This clone was recorded a few times. The gene calls are TRBV2 and TRBJ2-7, with D unclear. This CDR3 contains 14 residues. With 4 bases removed from V and 0 bases from J, the gap between germline ends came to 10 bases. The V gene's germline CDR1 is SNHLY and CDR2 FYNNEI. CDR3 amino acids: CASSAYASSYEQYF. CDR3 nucleotides: TGTGCCAGCAGTGCTTACGCGAGCTCCTACGAGCAGTACTTC.

The chain is built from TRBV2 and TRBJ1-5; the D is unclear. CDR3 length: 15 amino acids. Germline V gives CDR1 SNHLY, CDR2 FYNNEI. V lost 7 bases to trimming and J lost 1 base, with 14 bases between them. The CDR3 here is CASTYRVSSNQPQHF. For the CDR3, the DNA is TGTGCCAGCACCTACCGGGTCTCAAGCAATCAGCCCCAGCATTTT.

V usage is TRBV27 and J usage is TRBJ2-1, with TRBD1 as a possible D gene (6 bases). CDR3 length equals 13 residues. Trimming pared 2 bases from V and 14 bases from J, leaving 16 bases between. Germline values: CDR1 MNHEY, CDR2 SMNVEV (reference sequence). The CDR3 loop reads CASSLTQGGRKFF. The CDR3 coding sequence is TGTGCCAGCAGTTTAACACAGGGTGGAAGGAAGTTCTTC.

The V call is TRBV2, the J call TRBJ2-1; 10 bases map to TRBD2. Germline CDR1 and CDR2: SNHLY and FYNNEI. V was pared by 1 base and J by 9 bases, with 3 bases of the junction left unmatched. The CDR3 totals 14 residues. This CDR3 is CASSEERGGLEQFF. DNA of the CDR3: TGTGCCAGCAGTGAAGAGCGGGGGGGACTTGAGCAGTTCTTC. The full variable domain, completed using reference TRBV2 and TRBJ2-1, is EPEVTQTPSHQVTQMGQEVILRCVPISNHLYFYWYRQILGQKVEFLVSFYNNEISEKSEIFDDQFSVERPDGSNFTLKIRSTKLEDSAMYFCASSEERGGLEQFFGPGTRLTVL.

The rearrangement links TRBV11-2 to TRBJ2-7; no definite D call. The CDR3 length is 11 residues. Germline V CDR1 and CDR2: SGHAT, FQNNGV. Trimming shortened V by 5 bases and J by 3 bases, and 5 bases separated the two germline ends. The CDR3 region is CASSLYYEQYF. The CDR3 DNA reads as TGTGCCAGCAGCCTCTACTACGAGCAGTACTTC.

This rearrangement joins TRBV5-4 to TRBJ1-1; D call uncertain. The V end was cut by 1 base, the J end by 2 bases, with 12 bases between. This CDR3 is 15 amino acids long. Germline V gives CDR1 SGHNT, CDR2 YYREEE (reference sequence). The CDR3 spells CASSLIDRRNTEAFF. CDR3 nucleotide sequence: TGTGCCAGCAGCTTGATAGACCGGAGAAACACTGAAGCTTTCTTT.